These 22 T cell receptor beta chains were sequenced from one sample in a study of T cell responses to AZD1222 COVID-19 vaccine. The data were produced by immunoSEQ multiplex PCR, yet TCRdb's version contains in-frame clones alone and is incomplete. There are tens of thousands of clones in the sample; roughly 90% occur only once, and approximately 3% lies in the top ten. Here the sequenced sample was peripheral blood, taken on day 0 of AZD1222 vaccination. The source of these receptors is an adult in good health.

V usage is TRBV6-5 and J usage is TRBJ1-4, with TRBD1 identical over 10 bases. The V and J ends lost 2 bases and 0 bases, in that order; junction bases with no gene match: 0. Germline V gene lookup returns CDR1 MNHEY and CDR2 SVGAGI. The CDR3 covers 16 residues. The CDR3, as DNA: TGTGCCAGCAGTTACGGGACAGGGGCAACTAATGAAAAACTGTTTTTT. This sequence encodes CASSYGTGATNEKLFF.

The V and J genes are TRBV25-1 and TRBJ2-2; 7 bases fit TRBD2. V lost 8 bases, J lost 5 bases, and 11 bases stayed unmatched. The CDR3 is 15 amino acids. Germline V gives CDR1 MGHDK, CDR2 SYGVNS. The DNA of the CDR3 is TGTGCCAGCGAACCCGAGCGGGGCGGGACCGGGGAGCTGTTTTTT. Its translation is CASEPERGGTGELFF.

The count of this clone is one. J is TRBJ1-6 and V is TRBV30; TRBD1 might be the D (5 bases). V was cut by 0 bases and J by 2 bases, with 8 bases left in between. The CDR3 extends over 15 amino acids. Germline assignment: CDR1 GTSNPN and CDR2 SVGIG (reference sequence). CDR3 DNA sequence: TGTGCCTGGAGTGTACGGGGCACCTATAATTCACCCCTCCACTTT. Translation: CAWSVRGTYNSPLHF. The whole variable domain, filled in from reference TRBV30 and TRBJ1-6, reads SQTIHQWPATLVQPVGSPLSLECTVEGTSNPNLYWYRQAAGRGLQLLFYSVGIGQISSEVPQNLSASRPQDRQFILSSKKLLLSDSGFYLCAWSVRGTYNSPLHFGNGTRLTVT.

The DNA for the CDR3 is TGTGCCAGCAGTTACTCGTTTGGAGGGAAGAATTCACCCCTCCACTTT. Protein sequence: CASSYSFGGKNSPLHF. The rearrangement uses TRBV6-5 and TRBJ1-6; D remains ambiguous. The CDR3 runs 16 residues. Trimming removed 0 bases at V and 7 bases at J, with 13 bases between. Germline-derived CDR1 and CDR2 are MNHEY and SVGAGI.

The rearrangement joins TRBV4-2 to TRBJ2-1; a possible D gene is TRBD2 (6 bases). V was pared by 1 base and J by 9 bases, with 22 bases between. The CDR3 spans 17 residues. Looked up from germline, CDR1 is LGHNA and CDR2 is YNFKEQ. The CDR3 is CASSQATSGESWGEQFF. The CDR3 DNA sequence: TGTGCCAGCAGCCAAGCGACCTCGGGGGAAAGCTGGGGTGAGCAGTTCTTC.

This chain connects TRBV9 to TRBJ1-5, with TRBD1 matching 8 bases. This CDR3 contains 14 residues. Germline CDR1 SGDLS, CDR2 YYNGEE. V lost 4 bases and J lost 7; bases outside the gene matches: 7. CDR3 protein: CASSRSDRDQPQHF. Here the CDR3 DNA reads TGTGCCAGCAGCCGATCGGACAGGGACCAGCCCCAGCATTTT.

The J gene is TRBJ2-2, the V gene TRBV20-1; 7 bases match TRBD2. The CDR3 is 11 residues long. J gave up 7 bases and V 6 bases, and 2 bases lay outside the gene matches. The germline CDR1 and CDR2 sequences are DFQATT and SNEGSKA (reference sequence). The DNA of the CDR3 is TGCAGTGCCTGGGAGGGCGGGGAGCTGTTTTTT. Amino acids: CSAWEGGELFF.

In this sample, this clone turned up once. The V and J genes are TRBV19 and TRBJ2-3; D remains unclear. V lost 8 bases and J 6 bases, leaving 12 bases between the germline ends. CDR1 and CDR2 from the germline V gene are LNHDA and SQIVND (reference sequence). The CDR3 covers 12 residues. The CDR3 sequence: CASSKLQDTQYF. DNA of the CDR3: TGTGCCAGTTCCAAATTGCAGGATACGCAGTATTTT.

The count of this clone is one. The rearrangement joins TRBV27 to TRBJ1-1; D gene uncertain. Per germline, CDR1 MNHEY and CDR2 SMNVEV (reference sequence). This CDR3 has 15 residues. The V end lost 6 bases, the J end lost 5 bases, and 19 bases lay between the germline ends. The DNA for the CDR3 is TGTGCCAGCAGCAATCTCTCGGGGAAAGGGACTGAAGCTTTCTTT. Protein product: CASSNLSGKGTEAFF.

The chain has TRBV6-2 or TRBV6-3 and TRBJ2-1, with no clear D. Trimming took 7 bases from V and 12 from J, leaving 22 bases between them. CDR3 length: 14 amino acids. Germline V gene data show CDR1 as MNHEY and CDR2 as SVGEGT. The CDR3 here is CASIPDQISALQFF. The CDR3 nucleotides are TGTGCCAGCATCCCAGACCAGATAAGCGCTTTGCAGTTCTTC.

The CDR3: CASSIGGSGPIEQYF. CDR3 in DNA: TGTGCCAGTAGTATAGGGGGCAGCGGTCCCATCGAGCAGTACTTC. This chain joins TRBV19 and TRBJ2-7; possibly TRBD1 or TRBD2 for D (5 bases each). This CDR3 contains 15 residues. From germline, CDR1 is LNHDA and CDR2 SQIVND (reference sequence). Trimming cost V 1 base and J 6 bases, with 16 bases left between them.

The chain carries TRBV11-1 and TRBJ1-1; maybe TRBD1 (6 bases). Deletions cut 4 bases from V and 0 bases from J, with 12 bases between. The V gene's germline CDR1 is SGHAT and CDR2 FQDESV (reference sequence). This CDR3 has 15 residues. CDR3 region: CASSSQGLMNTEAFF. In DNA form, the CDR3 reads TGTGCCAGCAGCTCACAGGGTTTGATGAACACTGAAGCTTTCTTT.

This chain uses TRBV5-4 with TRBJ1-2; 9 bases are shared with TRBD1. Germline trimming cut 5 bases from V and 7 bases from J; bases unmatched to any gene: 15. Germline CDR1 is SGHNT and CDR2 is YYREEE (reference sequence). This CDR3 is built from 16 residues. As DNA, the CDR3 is TGTGCCAGCAGTTTCCAAACCGGGACAGGGAGTCGTGGCTACACCTTC. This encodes CASSFQTGTGSRGYTF.

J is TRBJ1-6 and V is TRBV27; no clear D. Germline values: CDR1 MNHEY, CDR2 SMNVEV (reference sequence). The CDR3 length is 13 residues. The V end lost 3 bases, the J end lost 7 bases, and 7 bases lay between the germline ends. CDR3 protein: CASSFTVNSPLHF. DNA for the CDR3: TGTGCCAGCAGTTTTACAGTGAATTCACCCCTCCACTTT.

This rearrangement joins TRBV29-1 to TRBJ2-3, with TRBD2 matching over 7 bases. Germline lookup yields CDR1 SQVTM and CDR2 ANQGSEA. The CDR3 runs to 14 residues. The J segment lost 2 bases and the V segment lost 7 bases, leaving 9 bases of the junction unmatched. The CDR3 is CSASLAGDTDTQYF. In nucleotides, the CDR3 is TGCAGCGCTTCCCTGGCGGGGGACACAGATACGCAGTATTTT.

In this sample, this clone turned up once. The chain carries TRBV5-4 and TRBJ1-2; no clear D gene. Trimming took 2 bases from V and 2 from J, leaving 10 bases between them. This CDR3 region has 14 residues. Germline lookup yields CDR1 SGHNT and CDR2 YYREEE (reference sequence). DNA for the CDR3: TGTGCCAGCAGCTTAAGGACGGAGAACTATGGCTACACCTTC. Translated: CASSLRTENYGYTF.

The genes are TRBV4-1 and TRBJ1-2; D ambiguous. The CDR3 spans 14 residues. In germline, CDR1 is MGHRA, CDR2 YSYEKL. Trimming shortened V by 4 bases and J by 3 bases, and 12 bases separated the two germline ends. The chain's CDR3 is CASSPASADYGYTF. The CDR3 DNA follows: TGCGCCAGCAGCCCAGCTTCCGCGGACTATGGCTACACCTTC.

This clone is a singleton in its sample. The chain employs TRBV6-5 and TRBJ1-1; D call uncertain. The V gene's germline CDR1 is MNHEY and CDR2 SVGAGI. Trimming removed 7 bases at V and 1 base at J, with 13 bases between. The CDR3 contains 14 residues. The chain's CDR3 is CASKITDPNTEAFF. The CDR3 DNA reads TGTGCCAGCAAAATAACAGACCCGAACACTGAAGCTTTCTTT.

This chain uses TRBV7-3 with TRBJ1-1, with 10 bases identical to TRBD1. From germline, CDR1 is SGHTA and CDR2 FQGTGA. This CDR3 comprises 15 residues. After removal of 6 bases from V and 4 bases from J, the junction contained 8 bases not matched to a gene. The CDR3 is CASRDGTGESTEAFF. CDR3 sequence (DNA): TGTGCCAGCAGGGATGGGACAGGGGAATCCACTGAAGCTTTCTTT.

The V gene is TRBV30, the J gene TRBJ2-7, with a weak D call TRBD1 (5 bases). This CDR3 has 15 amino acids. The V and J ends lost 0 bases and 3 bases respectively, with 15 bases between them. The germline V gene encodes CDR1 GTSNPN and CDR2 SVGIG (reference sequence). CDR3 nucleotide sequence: TGTGCCTGGAGTGTACGAACGGACACCAACTACGAGCAGTACTTC. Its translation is CAWSVRTDTNYEQYF.

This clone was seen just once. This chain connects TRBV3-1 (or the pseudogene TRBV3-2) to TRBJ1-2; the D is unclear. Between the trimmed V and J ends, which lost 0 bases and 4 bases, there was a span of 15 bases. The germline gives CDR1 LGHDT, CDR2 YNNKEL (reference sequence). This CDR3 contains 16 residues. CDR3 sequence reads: CASSQERREVIYGYTF. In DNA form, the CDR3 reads TGTGCCAGCAGCCAAGAGCGGAGGGAAGTTATCTATGGCTACACCTTC.

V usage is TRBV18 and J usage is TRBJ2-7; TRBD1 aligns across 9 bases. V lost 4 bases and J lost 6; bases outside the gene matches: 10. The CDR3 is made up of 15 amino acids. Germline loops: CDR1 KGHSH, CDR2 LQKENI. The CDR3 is CASSLSGTGFVEQYF. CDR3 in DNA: TGTGCCAGCTCACTATCCGGGACAGGGTTTGTCGAGCAGTACTTC.